This paragraph reports one T cell receptor (beta chain). The antigen remains unidentified. These data are taken from a study of T cell responses to AZD1222 COVID-19 vaccine. Study in general: Second-dose schedules of about 4 or about 12 weeks were combined.

The study's findings and limits: Baseline seropositivity occurred in only a handful of AZD1222 recipients. Spike-specific TCR depth and breadth grew after two AZD1222 doses. Researchers took repertoire samples only after the peak T cell response had come.

Data came from immunoSEQ multiplex PCR; TCRdb stores just in-frame clones and leaves some out. The sample gives more than 150,000 clones, around 90% of which show up once; roughly 0.49% is in the top ten. The CDR3 is 16 residues long. Trimming cost V 1 base and J 0 bases, with 12 bases left between them. Germline assignment: CDR1 SGHAT and CDR2 FQDESV (reference sequence). This sample comprised peripheral blood, obtained on day 0 of AZD1222 vaccination. J is TRBJ1-1 and V is TRBV11-1; D gene unclear. This receptor was obtained from an adult in good health. CDR3 loop: CASSLGTDYLNTEAFF. CDR3 nucleotides: TGTGCCAGCAGCTTAGGGACGGATTACTTGAACACTGAAGCTTTCTTT.